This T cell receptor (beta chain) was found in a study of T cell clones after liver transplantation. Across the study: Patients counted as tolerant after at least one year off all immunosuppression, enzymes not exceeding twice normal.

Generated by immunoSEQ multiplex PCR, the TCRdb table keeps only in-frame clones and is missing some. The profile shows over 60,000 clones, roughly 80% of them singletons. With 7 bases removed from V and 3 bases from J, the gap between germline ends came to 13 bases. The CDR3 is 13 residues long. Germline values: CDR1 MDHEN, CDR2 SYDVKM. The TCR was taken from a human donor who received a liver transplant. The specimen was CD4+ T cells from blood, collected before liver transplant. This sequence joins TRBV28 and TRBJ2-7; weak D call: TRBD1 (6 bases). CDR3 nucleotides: TGTGCCAGCATCTCGGGACAAAACTACGAGCAGTACTTC. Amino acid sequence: CASISGQNYEQYF.